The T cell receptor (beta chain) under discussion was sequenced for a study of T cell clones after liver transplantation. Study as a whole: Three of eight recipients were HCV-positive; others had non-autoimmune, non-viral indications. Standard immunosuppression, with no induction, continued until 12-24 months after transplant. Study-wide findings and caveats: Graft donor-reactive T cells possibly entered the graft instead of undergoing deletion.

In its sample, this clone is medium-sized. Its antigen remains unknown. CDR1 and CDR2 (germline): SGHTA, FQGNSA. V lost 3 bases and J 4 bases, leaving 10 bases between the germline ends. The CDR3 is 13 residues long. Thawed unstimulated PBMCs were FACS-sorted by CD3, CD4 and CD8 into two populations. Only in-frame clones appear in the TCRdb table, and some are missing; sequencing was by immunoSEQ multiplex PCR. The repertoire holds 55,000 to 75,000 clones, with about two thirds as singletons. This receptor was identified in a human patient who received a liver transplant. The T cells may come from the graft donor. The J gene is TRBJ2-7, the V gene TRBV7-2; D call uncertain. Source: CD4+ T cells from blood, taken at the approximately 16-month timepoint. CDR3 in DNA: TGTGCCAGCAGCTTTATAGGGCCATACGAGCAGTACTTC. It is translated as CASSFIGPYEQYF.